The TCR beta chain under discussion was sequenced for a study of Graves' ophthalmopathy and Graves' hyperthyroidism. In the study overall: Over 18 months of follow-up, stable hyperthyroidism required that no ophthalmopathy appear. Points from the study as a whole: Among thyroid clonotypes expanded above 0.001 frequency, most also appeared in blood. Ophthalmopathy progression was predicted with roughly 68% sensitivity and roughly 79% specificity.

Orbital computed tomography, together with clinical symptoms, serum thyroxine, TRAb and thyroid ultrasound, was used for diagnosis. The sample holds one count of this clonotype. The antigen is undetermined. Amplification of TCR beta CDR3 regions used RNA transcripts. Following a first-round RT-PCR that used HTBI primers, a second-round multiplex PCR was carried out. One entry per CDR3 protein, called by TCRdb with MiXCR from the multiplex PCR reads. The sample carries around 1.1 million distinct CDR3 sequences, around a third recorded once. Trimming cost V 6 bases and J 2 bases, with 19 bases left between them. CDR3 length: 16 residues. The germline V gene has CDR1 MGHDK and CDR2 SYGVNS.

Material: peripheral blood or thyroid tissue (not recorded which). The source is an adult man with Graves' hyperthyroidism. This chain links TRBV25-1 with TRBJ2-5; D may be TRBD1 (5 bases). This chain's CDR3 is CASSLGAGPRQETQYF. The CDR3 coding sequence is TGTGCCAGCAGCTTAGGGGCAGGACCCCGACAAGAGACCCAGTACTTC.